This TCR beta chain was identified in a study of glioma-infiltrating T cells after dendritic cell vaccination (dated by TCRdb to the mid-2010s). Some background on the complete study: The cohort comprised around 15 glioblastoma patients from Phase I and II dendritic cell vaccination trials, 9 newly diagnosed and 6 with recurrent disease. Patients received three intradermal dendritic cell vaccine injections at biweekly intervals in the arm below the axilla. The vaccine consisted of monocyte-derived dendritic cells cultured less than eight days with IL-4 and GM-CSF, then pulsed overnight with autologous tumor lysate. Survival after dendritic cell vaccination was correlated with TCR sequencing metrics, including TIL content and tumor-blood repertoire overlap. Deep sequencing of TCR beta CDR3 regions was used to quantify tumor-infiltrating lymphocyte content and compare tumor and blood repertoires in dendritic cell-vaccinated glioblastoma patients. Autologous tumor lysate-pulsed dendritic cell vaccination was administered to the patients between about 2003 and 2013.

To be selected, patients needed enough residual fresh-frozen tumor tissue and more than two years of available survival data. None of the glioblastoma patients carried an isocitrate dehydrogenase mutation, although molecular status otherwise varied. PBMC collection took place before vaccination, two weeks after the third vaccination, and at tumor progression if progression occurred. The Qiagen DNeasy Blood extraction Kit was used for extraction of genomic DNA. Regarding this clone: This receptor's antigen is unknown. No per-base quality is available; no much larger clone lies one base away.

Using the immunoSEQ assay, TCRB CDR3 regions were amplified from 1.5 to 2 micrograms of genomic DNA, or from all available DNA when less than that was on hand. Multiplex PCR used 60 forward primers for TCR V beta segments and 13 reverse primers for J beta segments. Synthetic control templates were spiked into each sample at limiting dilution to estimate reads per starting template. Sequencing produced 87 bp reads on the Illumina HiSeq System. The paper's processing steps were these. PCR and sequencing errors were removed by merging closely related sequences with a nearest neighbor algorithm. TCR overlap was defined as the percentage of unique tumor TCR beta sequences that were also found in the peripheral blood of the same patient. TCRdb carries this immuneACCESS record with in-frame sequences only. Its versions omit some clonotypes, under half of them owing to an unresolved V gene in the studies checked, with the rest unexplained. The DNA was the basis for D and trimming; V, J and clone size are from that table. This sample comprises some 100,000 clones, 79% of them detected only once. The ten largest clones add up to 5.5% to 7% of the sample.

General conclusions and limits of the study: The three-group TCR overlap response model was characterized as speculative, and prospective validation of the model was stated to be required. After dendritic cell vaccination, a higher estimated pretreatment TIL content predicted longer time to progression and longer overall survival. The cohort was small and heterogeneous, with few patients having full blood and tumor sets and even fewer initial-recurrent tumor pairs. No direct relationship between TCR clonality and survival was found, suggesting a diverse polyclonal response may matter.

The V end loses 4 bases and the J end loses 7 bases, and a stretch of 13 bases separates them. From a lookup of the germline V gene, CDR1 and CDR2 are SNHLY and FYNNEI. The CDR3 sequence holds 13 residues, the cysteine and phenylalanine included. Just the 39-base CDR3 DNA is kept, in frame starting at base 1. The clonotype comes from a human donor with glioblastoma. The input for sequencing was blood, taken before dendritic cell vaccination. The rearranged segments are TRBV2 and TRBJ1-2, with no confidently assigned D gene. The CDR3 amino acid sequence is: CASSAIGRVGYTF. The nucleotide sequence reads TGTGCCAGCAGTGCGATAGGGCGGGTTGGCTACACCTTC.